This TCR beta chain was captured in a study of shared clonotypes between healthy human individuals. Study-level findings and limits: The naive CD4 repertoires of a few donors were compared, and roughly 5% of clonotypes were shared. The generation probabilities recorded for non-shared clonotypes fell below those of clonotypes shared by all four donors.

Concerning this clone: As yet, its antigen is unknown.

This CDR3 region has 13 residues. Per the germline V gene, CDR1 is MDHEN and CDR2 is SYDVKM. V dropped 6 bases and J dropped 3; count of bases not matched to a gene: 3. Sequencing was performed with immunoSEQ multiplex PCR; in TCRdb, only in-frame clones are kept and a portion is missing. The data show hundreds of thousands of clones, with 96% seen just once and less than 0.13% held by the top ten. Naivety among CD8 cells was defined by CD45RO negativity and positive CCR7 selection, thereby excluding terminally differentiated effector memory CD45RA+ cells. The sample was naive CD8+ T cells sorted from blood. The origin of this receptor is a young woman in good health. This chain connects TRBV28 to TRBJ2-7; 9 bases fit TRBD1. The CDR3 loop reads CASRQGAFYEQYF. CDR3 bases: TGTGCCAGCAGACAGGGGGCCTTCTACGAGCAGTACTTC.